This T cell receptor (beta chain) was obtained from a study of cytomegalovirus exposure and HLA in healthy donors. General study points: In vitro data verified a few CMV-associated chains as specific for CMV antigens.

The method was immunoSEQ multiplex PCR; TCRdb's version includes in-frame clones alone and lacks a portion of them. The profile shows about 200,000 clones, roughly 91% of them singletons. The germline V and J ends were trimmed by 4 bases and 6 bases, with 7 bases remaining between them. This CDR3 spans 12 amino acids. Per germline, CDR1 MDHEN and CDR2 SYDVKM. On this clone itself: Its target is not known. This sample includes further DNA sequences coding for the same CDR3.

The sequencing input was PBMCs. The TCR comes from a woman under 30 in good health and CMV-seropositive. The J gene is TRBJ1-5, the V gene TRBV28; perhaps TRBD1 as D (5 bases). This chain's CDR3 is CASSSGGQPQHF. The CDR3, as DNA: TGTGCCAGCAGTTCCGGGGGTCAGCCCCAGCATTTT.